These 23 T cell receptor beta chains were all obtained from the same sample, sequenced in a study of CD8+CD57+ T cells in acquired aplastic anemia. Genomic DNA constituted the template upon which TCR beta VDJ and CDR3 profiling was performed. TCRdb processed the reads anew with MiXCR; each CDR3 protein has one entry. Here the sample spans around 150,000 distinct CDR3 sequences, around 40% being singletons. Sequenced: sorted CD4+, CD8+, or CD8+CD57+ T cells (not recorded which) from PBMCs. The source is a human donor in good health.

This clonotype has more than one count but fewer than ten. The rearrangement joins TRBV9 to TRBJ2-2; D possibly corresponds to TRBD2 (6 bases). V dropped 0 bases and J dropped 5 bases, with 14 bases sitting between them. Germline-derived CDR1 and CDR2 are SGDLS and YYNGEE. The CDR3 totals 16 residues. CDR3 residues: CASSVAGLSQTGELFF. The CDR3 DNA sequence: TGTGCCAGCAGCGTAGCGGGACTTAGCCAAACCGGGGAGCTGTTTTTT. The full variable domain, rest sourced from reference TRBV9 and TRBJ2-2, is DSGVTQTPKHLITATGQRVTLRCSPRSGDLSVYWYQQSLDQGLQFLIQYYNGEERAKGNILERFSAQQFPDLHSELNLSSLELGDSALYFCASSVAGLSQTGELFFGEGSRLTVL.

Written as DNA, the CDR3 is TGTGCCATCAGTGAGTCGGGGGTAACAGAGACCCAGTACTTC. It codes for CAISESGVTETQYF. This chain uses TRBV10-3 with TRBJ2-5; D assignment may be TRBD1 or TRBD2 (5 bases each). V was shortened by 0 bases and J by 4 bases, with 9 bases between the two germline ends. Germline V gives CDR1 ENHRY, CDR2 SYGVKD. This CDR3 has 14 residues.

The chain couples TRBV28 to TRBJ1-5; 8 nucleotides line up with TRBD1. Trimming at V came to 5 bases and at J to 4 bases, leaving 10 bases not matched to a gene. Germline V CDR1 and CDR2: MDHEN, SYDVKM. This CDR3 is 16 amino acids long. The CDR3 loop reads CASSQRDRTANQPQHF. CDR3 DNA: TGTGCCAGCAGTCAAAGGGACAGGACAGCGAATCAGCCCCAGCATTTT. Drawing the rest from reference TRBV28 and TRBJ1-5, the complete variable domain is DVKVTQSSRYLVKRTGEKVFLECVQDMDHENMFWYRQDPGLGLRLIYFSYDVKMKEKGDIPEGYSVSREKKERFSLILESASTNQTSMYLCASSQRDRTANQPQHFGDGTRLSIL.

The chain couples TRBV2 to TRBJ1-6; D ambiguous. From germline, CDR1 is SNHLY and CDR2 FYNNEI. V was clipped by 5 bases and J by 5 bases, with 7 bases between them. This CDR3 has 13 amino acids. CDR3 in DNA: TGTGCCAGCAGTTCACTAAATAATTCACCCCTCCACTTT. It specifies CASSSLNNSPLHF.

Written as DNA, the CDR3 is TGCAGTGCCAGCTCACCAACGGACAGGGGGACTGAAGCTTTCTTT. It is translated as CSASSPTDRGTEAFF. This chain links TRBV20-1 with TRBJ1-1; TRBD1 matches 10 bases. The CDR3 covers 15 residues. The V and J ends lost 6 bases and 5 bases, in that order; junction bases with no gene match: 12. Germline V CDR1 and CDR2: DFQATT, SNEGSKA (reference sequence).

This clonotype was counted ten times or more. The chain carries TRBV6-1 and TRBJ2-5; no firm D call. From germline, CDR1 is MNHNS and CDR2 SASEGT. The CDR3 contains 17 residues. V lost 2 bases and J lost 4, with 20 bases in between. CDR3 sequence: CASSERLFGQATETQYF. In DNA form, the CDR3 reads TGTGCCAGCAGTGAACGTCTGTTCGGGCAGGCGACAGAGACCCAGTACTTC.

This CDR3 reads CAITPAGDSSYEQYF. CDR3 nucleotides: TGTGCCATCACGCCGGCGGGGGACAGCTCCTACGAGCAGTACTTC. The chain employs TRBV10-3 and TRBJ2-7, with D perhaps assigned TRBD1 or TRBD2 (7 bases each). This CDR3 contains 15 residues. Germline V CDR1 and CDR2: ENHRY, SYGVKD. The V end lost 7 bases, the J end lost 0 bases, and 16 bases lay between the germline ends.

CDR3 sequence (DNA): TGTGCCAGCAGCTTTCCGGGCCCCGACTTAAGTGAGCAGTTCTTC. Protein product: CASSFPGPDLSEQFF. The V and J genes are TRBV11-1 and TRBJ2-1; D remains unclear. In germline, CDR1 is SGHAT, CDR2 FQDESV (reference sequence). V lost 3 bases, J lost 9 bases, and 18 bases lay in between. The CDR3 spans 15 residues.

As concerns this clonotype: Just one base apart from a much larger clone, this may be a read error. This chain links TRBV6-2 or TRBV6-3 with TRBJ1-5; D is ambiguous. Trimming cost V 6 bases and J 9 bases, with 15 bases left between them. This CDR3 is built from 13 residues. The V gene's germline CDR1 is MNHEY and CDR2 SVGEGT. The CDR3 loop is CASSPTRIMPQHF. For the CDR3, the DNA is TGTGCCAGCAGCCCCACTCGGATTATGCCCCAGCATTTT.

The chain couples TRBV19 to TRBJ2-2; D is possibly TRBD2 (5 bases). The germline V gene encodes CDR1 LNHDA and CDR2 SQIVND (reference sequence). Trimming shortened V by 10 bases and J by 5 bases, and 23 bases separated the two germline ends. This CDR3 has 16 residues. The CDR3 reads CATKSGPLSGTGELFF. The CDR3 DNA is TGTGCCACCAAGAGCGGACCCCTGTCGGGGACCGGGGAGCTGTTTTTT.

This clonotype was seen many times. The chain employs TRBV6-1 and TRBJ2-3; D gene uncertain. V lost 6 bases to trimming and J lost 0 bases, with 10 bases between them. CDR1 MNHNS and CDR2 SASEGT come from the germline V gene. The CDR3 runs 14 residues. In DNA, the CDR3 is TGTGCCAGCAGCAGACTCGACAGCACAGATACGCAGTATTTT. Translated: CASSRLDSTDTQYF.

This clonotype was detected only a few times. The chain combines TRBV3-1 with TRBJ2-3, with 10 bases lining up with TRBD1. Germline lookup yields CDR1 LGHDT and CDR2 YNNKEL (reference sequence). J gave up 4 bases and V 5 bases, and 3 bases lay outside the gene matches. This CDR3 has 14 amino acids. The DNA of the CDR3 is TGTGCCAGCAGCTCGACAGGGGGCCCAGATACGCAGTATTTT. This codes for CASSSTGGPDTQYF.

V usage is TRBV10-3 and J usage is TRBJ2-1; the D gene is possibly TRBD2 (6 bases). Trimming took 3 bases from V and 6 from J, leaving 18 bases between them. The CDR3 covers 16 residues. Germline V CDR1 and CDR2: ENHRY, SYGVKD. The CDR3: CAISDSAREVSNEQFF. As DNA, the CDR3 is TGTGCCATCAGTGATTCGGCCAGGGAGGTCAGCAATGAGCAGTTCTTC.

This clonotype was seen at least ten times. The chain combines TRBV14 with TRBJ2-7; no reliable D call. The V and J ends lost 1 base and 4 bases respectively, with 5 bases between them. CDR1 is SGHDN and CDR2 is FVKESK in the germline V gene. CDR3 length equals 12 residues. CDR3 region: CASSQVSYEQYF. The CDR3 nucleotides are TGTGCCAGCAGCCAAGTCTCTTACGAGCAGTACTTC.

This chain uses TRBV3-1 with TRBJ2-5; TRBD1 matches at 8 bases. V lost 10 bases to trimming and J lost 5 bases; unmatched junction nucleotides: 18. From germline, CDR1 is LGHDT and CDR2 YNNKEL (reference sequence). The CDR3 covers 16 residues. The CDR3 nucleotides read TGTGCCACCGACCCATCCCGCCCAGGGGGCCCGGAGACCCAGTACTTC. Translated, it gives CATDPSRPGGPETQYF.

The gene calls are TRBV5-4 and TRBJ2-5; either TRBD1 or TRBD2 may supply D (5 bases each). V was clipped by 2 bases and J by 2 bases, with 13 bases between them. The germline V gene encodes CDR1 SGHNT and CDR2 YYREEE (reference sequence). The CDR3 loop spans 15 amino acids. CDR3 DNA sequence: TGTGCCAGCAGCTTCCCGGGACGGTCGCAAGAGACCCAGTACTTC. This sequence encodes CASSFPGRSQETQYF.

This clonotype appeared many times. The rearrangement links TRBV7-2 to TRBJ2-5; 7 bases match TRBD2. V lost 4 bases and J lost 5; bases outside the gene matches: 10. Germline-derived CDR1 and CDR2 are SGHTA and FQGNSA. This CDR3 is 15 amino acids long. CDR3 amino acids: CASSYGPVGGETQYF. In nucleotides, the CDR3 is TGTGCCAGCAGCTACGGGCCGGTGGGAGGGGAGACCCAGTACTTC.

The CDR3 sequence is CASSESVQGPQGCANTGELFF. CDR3 DNA sequence: TGTGCCAGCAGTGAATCTGTCCAGGGTCCCCAGGGCTGTGCGAACACCGGGGAGCTGTTTTTT. This sequence joins TRBV25-1 and TRBJ2-2; D is perhaps TRBD1 (5 bases). This CDR3 is 21 amino acids long. Germline-derived CDR1 and CDR2 are MGHDK and SYGVNS. Trimming shortened V by 1 base and J by 0 bases, and 24 bases separated the two germline ends.

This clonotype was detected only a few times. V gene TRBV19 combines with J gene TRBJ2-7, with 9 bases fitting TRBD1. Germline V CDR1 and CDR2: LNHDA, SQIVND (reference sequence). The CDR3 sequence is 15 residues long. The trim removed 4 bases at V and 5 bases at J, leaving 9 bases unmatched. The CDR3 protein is CASSTRQGGRDEQYF. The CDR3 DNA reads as TGTGCCAGTAGTACGCGACAGGGGGGTAGGGACGAGCAGTACTTC.

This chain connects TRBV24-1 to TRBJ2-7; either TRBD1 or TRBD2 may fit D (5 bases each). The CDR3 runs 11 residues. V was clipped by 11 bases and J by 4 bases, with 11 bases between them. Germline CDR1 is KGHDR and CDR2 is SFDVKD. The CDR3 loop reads CAIGTEYEQYF. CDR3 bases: TGTGCCATCGGGACCGAATACGAGCAGTACTTC.

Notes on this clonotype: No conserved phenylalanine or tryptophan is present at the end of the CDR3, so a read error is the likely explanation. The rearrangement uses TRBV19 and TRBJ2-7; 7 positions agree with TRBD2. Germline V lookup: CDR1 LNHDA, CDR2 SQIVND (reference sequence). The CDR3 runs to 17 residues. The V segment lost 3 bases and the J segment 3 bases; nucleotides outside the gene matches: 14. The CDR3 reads CASSIRCGGTGGYEQYL. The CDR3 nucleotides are TGTGCCAGTAGTATTCGTTGTGGCGGGACGGGGGGCTACGAGCAGTACCTC.

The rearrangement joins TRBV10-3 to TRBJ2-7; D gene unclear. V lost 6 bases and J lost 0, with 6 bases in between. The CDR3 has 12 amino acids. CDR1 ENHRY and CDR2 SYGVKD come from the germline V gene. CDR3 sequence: CAIRGNSYEQYF. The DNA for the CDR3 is TGTGCCATCAGGGGGAACTCCTACGAGCAGTACTTC.

As DNA, the CDR3 is TGTGCCACCAGTGATCCGCTGAGTAGCGGCGAGACCCAGTACTTC. This sequence encodes CATSDPLSSGETQYF. V usage is TRBV24-1 and J usage is TRBJ2-5; D may be TRBD2 (6 bases). The CDR3 totals 15 residues. Trimming took off 3 bases at V and 5 bases at J, with 15 bases between the two ends. From germline, CDR1 is KGHDR and CDR2 SFDVKD.